This T cell receptor (beta chain) is from a study of shared clonotypes between healthy human individuals. General study findings and limits: Clonotypes which were not shared had lower generation probabilities than clonotypes that all four donors shared. For naive CD4 cells, 4.5% to 6.5% of clonotypes were shared across a handful of donors.

The V gene lost 2 bases and the J gene lost 8 bases, with 14 bases spanning the gap. CDR3 length: 13 amino acids. CDR1 and CDR2 from the germline V gene are GTSNPN and SVGIG (reference sequence). A deep-level run was used for the assay. Each subset's genomic DNA was split evenly across several immunoSEQ plates. Generated by immunoSEQ multiplex PCR, the TCRdb table keeps only in-frame clones and is missing some. The profile shows approximately 2.3 million clones, 85% to 95% of them singletons. In regard to this clone: Its antigen is unidentified.

The sequenced sample was naive CD4+ T cells from PBMCs. Subset in this sample: CD45RA+ positively selected. This chain connects TRBV30 to TRBJ2-3; tentatively, D is TRBD2 (6 bases). The source of this sequence is a man aged 18 to 29 in good health. Some clones in this sample may be carry-over from other donors' samples. This CDR3 is CAWSRGGMGTQYF. CDR3 bases: TGTGCCTGGAGTCGGGGCGGGATGGGTACGCAGTATTTT.